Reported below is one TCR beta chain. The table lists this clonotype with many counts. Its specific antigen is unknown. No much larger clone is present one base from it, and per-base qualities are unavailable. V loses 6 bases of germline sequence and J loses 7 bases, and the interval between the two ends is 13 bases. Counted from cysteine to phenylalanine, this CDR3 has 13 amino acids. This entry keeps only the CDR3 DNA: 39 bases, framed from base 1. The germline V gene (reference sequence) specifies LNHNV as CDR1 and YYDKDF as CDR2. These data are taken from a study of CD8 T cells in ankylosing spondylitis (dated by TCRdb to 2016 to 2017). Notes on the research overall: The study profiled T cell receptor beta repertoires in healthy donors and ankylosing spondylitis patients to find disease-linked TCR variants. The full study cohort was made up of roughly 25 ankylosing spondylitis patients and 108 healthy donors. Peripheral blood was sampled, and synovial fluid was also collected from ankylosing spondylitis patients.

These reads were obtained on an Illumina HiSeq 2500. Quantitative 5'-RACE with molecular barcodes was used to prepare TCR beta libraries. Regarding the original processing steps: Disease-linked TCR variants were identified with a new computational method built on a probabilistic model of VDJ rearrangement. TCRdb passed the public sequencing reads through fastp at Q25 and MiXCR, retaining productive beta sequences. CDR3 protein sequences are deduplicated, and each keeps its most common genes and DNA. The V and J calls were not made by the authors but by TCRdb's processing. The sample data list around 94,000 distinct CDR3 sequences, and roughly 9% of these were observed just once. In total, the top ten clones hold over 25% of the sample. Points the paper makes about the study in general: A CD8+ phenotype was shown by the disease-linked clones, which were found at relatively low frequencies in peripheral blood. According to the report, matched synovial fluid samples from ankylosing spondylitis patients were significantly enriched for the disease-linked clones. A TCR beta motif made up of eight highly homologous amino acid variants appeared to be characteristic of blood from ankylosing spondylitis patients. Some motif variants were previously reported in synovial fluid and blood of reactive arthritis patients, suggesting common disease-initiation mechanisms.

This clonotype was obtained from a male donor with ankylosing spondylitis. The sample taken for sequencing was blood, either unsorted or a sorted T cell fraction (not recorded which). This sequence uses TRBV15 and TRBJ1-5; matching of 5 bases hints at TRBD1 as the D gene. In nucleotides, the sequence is TGTGCCACCAGTCCCTGGGGGGGGCAGCCCCAGCATTTT. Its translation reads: CATSPWGGQPQHF.